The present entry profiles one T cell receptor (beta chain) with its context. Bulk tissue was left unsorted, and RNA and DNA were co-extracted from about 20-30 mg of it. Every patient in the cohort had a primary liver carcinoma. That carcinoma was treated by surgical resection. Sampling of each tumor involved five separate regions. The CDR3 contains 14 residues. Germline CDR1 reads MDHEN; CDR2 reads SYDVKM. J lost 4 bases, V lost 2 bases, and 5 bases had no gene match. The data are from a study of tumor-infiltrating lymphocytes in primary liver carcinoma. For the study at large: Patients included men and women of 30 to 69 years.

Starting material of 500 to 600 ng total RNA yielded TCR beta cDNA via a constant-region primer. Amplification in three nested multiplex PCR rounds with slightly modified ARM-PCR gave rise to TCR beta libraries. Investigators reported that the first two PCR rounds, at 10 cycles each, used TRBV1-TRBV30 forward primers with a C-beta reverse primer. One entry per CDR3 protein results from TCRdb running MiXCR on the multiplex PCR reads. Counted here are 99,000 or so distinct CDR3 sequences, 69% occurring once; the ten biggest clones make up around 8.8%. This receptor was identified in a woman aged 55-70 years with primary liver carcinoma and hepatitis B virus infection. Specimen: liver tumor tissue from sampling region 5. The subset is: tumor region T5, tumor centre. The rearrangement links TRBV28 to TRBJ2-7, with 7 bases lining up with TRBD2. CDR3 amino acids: CASSLAGVYYEQYF. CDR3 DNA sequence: TGTGCCAGCAGTTTAGCGGGAGTGTATTACGAGCAGTACTTC.